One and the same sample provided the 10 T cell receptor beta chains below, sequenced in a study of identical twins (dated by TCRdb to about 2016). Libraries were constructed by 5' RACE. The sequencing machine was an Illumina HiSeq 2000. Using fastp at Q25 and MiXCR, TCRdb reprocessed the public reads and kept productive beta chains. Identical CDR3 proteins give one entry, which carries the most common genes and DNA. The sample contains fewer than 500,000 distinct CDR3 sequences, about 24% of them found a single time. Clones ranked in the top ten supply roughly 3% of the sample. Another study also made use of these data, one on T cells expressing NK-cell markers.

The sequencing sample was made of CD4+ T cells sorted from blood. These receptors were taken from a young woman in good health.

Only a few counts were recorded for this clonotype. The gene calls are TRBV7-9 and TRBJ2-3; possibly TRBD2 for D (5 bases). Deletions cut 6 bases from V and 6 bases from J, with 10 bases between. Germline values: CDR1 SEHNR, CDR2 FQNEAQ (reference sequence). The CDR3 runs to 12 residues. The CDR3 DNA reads TGTGCCAGCAGGAAAGGCGGGGATACGCAGTATTTT. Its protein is CASRKGGDTQYF. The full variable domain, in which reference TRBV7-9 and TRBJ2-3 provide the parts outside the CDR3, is DTGVSQNPRHKITKRGQNVTFRCDPISEHNRLYWYRQTLGQGPEFLTYFQNEAQLEKSRLLSDRFSAERPKGSFSTLEIQRTEQGDSAMYLCASRKGGDTQYFGPGTRLTVL.

CDR3 amino acids: CAWSVFSRIYNEQFF. The CDR3 coding sequence is TGTGCCTGGAGTGTATTTTCTAGGATCTACAATGAGCAGTTCTTC. The rearrangement uses TRBV30 and TRBJ2-1; D is uncertain. CDR3 length equals 15 residues. The V and J ends lost 0 bases and 3 bases respectively, with 12 bases between them. Germline V gene lookup returns CDR1 GTSNPN and CDR2 SVGIG (reference sequence).

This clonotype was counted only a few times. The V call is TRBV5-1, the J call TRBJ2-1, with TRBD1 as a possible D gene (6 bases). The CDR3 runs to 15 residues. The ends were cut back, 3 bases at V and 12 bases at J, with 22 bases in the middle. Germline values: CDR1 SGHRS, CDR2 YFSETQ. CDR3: CASSSYRDPRGGQFF. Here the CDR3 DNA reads TGCGCCAGCAGCTCATACAGGGATCCACGAGGTGGGCAGTTCTTC.

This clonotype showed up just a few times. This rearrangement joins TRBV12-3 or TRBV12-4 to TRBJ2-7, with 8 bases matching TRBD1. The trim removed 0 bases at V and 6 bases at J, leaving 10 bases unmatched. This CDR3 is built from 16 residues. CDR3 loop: CASSLATGVKSVEQYF. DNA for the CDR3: TGTGCCAGCAGTTTAGCGACAGGGGTCAAGTCAGTCGAGCAGTACTTC.

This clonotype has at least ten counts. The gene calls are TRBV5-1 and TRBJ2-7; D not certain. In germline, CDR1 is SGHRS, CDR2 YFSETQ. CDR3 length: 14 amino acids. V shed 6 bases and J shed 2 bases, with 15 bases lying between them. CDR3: CASNDVSVPYEQYF. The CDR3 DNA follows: TGCGCCAGCAACGATGTCAGCGTTCCCTACGAGCAGTACTTC.

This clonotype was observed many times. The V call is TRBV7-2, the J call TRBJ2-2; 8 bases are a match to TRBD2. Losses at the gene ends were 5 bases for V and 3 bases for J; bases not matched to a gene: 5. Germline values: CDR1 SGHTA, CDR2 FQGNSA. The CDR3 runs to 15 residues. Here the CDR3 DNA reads TGTGCCAGCAGCCATCGGACTAGCTACACCGGGGAGCTGTTTTTT. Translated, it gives CASSHRTSYTGELFF.

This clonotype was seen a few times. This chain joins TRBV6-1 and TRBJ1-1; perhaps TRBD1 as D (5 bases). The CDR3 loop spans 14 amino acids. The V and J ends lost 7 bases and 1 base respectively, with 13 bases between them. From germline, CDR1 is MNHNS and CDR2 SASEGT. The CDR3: CASTPGPQNTEAFF. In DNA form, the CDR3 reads TGTGCCAGCACCCCGGGGCCGCAGAACACTGAAGCTTTCTTT.

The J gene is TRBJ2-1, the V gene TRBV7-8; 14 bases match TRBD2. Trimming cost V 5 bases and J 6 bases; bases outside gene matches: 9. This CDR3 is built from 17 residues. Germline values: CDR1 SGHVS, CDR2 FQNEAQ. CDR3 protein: CASSIGLAGGALNEQFF. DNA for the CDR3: TGTGCCAGCAGCATCGGACTAGCGGGAGGAGCTCTCAATGAGCAGTTCTTC.

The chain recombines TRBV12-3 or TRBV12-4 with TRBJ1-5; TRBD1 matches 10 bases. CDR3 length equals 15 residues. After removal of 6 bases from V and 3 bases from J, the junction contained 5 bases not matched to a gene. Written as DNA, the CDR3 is TGTGCCAGCAGGCGACAGGGGGCGCCCAATCAGCCCCAGCATTTT. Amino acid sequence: CASRRQGAPNQPQHF.

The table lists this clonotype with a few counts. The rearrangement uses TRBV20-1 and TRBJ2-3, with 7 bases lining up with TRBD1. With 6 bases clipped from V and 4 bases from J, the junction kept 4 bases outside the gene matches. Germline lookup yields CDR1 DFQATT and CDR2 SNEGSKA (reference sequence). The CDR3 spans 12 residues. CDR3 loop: CSAHRGADTQYF. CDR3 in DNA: TGCAGTGCCCACAGGGGCGCAGATACGCAGTATTTT.